The source of this T cell receptor (beta chain) is a study of tumor-infiltrating lymphocytes in primary liver carcinoma. Study summary: Patients underwent resection of primary liver carcinoma. These patients were men and women whose ages were 30 to 69 years.

Germline CDR1 is SQVTM and CDR2 is ANQGSEA. This CDR3 region has 15 residues. Germline trimming cut 4 bases from V and 8 bases from J; bases unmatched to any gene: 13. A word on this clonotype: No antigen is known for it. A much larger clone sits a single nucleotide away, making a read error possible.

Germline DNA was extracted too, while blood RNA derived from unsorted whole blood. HBV chronically infected the treatment-naive patients. General study points: There was no comparison of CD4+ and CD8+ repertoires, as samples were bulk unsorted.

The investigators made TCR beta cDNA from roughly 460 ng total RNA, using a constant-region primer. Three-round nested multiplex PCR performed with slightly modified ARM-PCR produced the TCR beta libraries. Two initial PCR rounds of around 10 cycles each paired TRBV1-TRBV30 forward primers with a C-beta reverse primer. MiXCR, applied by TCRdb to the multiplex PCR reads, yields one record per CDR3 protein. The sample yields a few hundred thousand distinct CDR3 sequences, around three fifths seen once. Sequenced material: peripheral blood. The V gene is TRBV29-1, the J gene TRBJ2-1; 8 nucleotides line up with TRBD2. The TCR sequence derives from a woman in her 30s with primary liver carcinoma and hepatitis B virus infection. The CDR3 coding sequence is TGCAGCGTTGTTCGAGCGGGAGTAGGGGTTGATGAGCAGTTCTTC. It yields the protein CSVVRAGVGVDEQFF.